This T cell receptor (beta chain) was profiled in a study of Ad26.COV2.S vaccination and SARS-CoV-2 variants. About the research overall: Intramuscular Ad26.COV2.S at 5x10^10 or 1x10^11 viral particles.

Only in-frame clones appear in the TCRdb table, and some are missing; sequencing was by immunoSEQ multiplex PCR. This table has over 250,000 clones, 70% to 90% appearing once. This sample's treatment: over 15 received Ad26.COV2.S at low or high dose, single or two shots; 5 received placebo; per-sample allocation not given. Specimen acquisition occurred on day 63 following the initial vaccine or placebo injection. Wuhan-strain SARS-CoV-2 spike was expressed by the Ad26 vector that made up the vaccine. In regard to this clone: Its antigen remains unidentified.

Study results and limitations: The TCR breadth and depth analyses may have understated or missed part of the total T cell responses.

Trimming took 0 bases from V and 5 from J, leaving 13 bases between them. The CDR3 totals 15 residues. Germline CDR1 is LNHNV and CDR2 is YYDKDF (reference sequence). The clonotype was recovered from a person between 18 and 60 years old who received the Ad26.COV2.S COVID-19 vaccine or a placebo. J is TRBJ1-1 and V is TRBV15, with a tentative D call TRBD1 (6 bases). Sample: peripheral blood, taken in a trial of Ad26.COV2.S vaccine versus placebo. CDR3 region: CATSREGGSGTEAFF. As DNA, the CDR3 is TGTGCCACCAGCAGAGAAGGGGGGAGCGGGACTGAAGCTTTCTTT.